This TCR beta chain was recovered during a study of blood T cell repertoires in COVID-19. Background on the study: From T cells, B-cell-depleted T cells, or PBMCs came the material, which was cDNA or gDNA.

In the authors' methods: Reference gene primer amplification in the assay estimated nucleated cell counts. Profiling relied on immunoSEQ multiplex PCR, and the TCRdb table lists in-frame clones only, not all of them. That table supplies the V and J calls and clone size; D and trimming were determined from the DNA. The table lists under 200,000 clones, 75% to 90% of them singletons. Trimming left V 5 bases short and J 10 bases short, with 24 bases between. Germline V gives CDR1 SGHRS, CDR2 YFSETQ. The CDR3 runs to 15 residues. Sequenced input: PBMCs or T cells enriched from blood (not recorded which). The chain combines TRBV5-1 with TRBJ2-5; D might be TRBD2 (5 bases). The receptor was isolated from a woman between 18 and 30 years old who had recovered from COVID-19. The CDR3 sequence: CASRRSPDWPRGQYF. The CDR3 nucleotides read TGCGCCAGCAGGCGTAGTCCGGACTGGCCTCGAGGCCAGTACTTC.